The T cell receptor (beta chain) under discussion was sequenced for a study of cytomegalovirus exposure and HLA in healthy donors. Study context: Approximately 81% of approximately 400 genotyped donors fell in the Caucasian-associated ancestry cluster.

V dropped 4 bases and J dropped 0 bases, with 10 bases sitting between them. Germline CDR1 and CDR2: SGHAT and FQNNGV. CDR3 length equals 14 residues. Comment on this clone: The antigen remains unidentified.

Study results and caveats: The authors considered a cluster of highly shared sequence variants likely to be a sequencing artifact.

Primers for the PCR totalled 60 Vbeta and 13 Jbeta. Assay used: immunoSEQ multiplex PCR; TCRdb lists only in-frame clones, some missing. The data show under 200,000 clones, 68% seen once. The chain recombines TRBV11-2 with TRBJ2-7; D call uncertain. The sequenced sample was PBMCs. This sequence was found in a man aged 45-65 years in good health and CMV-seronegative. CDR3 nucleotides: TGTGCCAGCAGCTCAATTAGATTCTCCTACGAGCAGTACTTC. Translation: CASSSIRFSYEQYF.